This TCR beta chain was sequenced for a study of cytomegalovirus exposure and HLA in healthy donors. Whole-study results and caveats: In a later analysis, first-cohort TCR clusters were found to tend to co-occur in the 130 or so validation repertoires.

Clones were read by immunoSEQ multiplex PCR, and TCRdb kept only the in-frame ones, dropping some. Of about 140,000 clones listed, around four fifths are singletons. Looked up from germline, CDR1 is SGHRS and CDR2 is YFSETQ. The CDR3 spans 16 residues. The V gene lost 6 bases and the J gene lost 1 base, with 17 bases spanning the gap. A word on this clone: Its antigen is unknown.

This TCR was sampled from a woman in her thirties in good health and CMV-seronegative. The sequenced sample consisted of PBMCs. This rearrangement joins TRBV5-1 to TRBJ2-1; tentatively, D is TRBD1 (6 bases). CDR3 residues: CASTLAAGVSYNEQFF. The DNA of the CDR3 is TGCGCCAGCACCCTGGCCGCAGGGGTATCCTACAATGAGCAGTTCTTC.